The entry below describes one T cell receptor (beta chain). The antigen remains undetermined. Terminally differentiated effector memory CD45RA+ cells were excluded by CCR7 positive selection of CD45RO-negative cells. Measured with immunoSEQ multiplex PCR; TCRdb has only the in-frame clones, and not every one. The data contain more than 2 million clones, over 85% of them singletons. This record comes from a study of shared clonotypes between healthy human individuals. Study context: Plates per donor: three CD4 naive, three CD4 memory, two CD8 naive, one CD8 memory.

Points from the study as a whole: Larger richness was generally estimated for naive than memory subsets.

The CDR3 length is 13 residues. In germline, CDR1 is ENHRY, CDR2 SYGVKD. The V and J ends lost 0 bases and 9 bases respectively, with 9 bases between them. The source material was naive CD8+ T cells from PBMCs. The V call is TRBV10-3, the J call TRBJ2-1; D might be TRBD1 or TRBD2, each matching 6 bases. The receptor was isolated from a man between 18 and 35 years old in good health. Some clones in this sample may be carry-over from other donors' samples. The CDR3 sequence is CAISESQGGEQFF. Here the CDR3 DNA reads TGTGCCATCAGTGAGTCACAGGGAGGTGAGCAGTTCTTC.